A single T cell receptor beta chain is shown here with its context. This sample stems from a study of blood T cell repertoires in COVID-19. Study overall: Material from acute and convalescent COVID-19 was sourced from the United States, Italy and Spain. T cells, B-cell-depleted T cells, or PBMCs supplied cDNA or gDNA.

CDR1 is LNHDA, CDR2 SQIVND, per germline (reference sequence). Trimming took off 4 bases at V and 3 bases at J, with 6 bases between the two ends. CDR3 size: 12 residues. Per the original methods: Using reference gene primer amplification, nucleated cell counts were estimated. The assay was immunoSEQ multiplex PCR, and TCRdb's table has in-frame clones only and misses some. The V and J calls and clone size were taken over from that table, and D and trimming were inferred from the DNA. The sample gives roughly 70,000 clones, about four fifths of which show up once; roughly 4.8% is in the top ten. This TCR was sampled from a woman aged 80 or over with active or convalescent COVID-19. Input material: peripheral blood. The chain links TRBV19 to TRBJ2-5, with D tentatively TRBD1 (5 bases). The CDR3 DNA is TGTGCCAGTAGTAAGGGGAAAGAGACCCAGTACTTC. This sequence encodes CASSKGKETQYF.